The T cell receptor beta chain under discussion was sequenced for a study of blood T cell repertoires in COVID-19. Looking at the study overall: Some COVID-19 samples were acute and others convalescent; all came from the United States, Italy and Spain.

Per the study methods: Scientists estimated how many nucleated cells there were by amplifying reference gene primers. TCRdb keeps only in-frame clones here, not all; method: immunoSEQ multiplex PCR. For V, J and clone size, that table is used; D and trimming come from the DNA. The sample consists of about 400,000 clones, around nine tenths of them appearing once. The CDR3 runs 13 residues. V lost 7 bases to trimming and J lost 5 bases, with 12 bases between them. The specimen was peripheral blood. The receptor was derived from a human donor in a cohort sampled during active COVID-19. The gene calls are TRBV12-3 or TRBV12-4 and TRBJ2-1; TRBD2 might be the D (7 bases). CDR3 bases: TGTGCCAGCAAGAGGGGGGGAAACAATGAGCAGTTCTTC. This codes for CASKRGGNNEQFF.